The 8 T cell receptor beta chains below were found in one sample sequenced in a study of T cell changes during pregnancy in multiple sclerosis. Some clones are missing from TCRdb's copy, which holds only in-frame ones; the method was immunoSEQ multiplex PCR. Of tens of thousands of clones in the sample, around 92% were seen once. The sample consisted of CD4+ T cells from peripheral blood mononuclear cells, taken in the third trimester of pregnancy. The receptors originated from a female donor with multiple sclerosis, enrolled in a pregnancy study.

This clone has just one count. The chain has TRBV28 and TRBJ2-1; 12 positions agree with TRBD2. This CDR3 has 15 amino acids. V shed 5 bases and J 10 bases; nucleotides not matched to a gene: 9. Germline V lookup: CDR1 MDHEN, CDR2 SYDVKM. The CDR3 region is CASSRPSGRAEEQFF. The CDR3 nucleotides read TGTGCCAGCAGTCGCCCTAGCGGGAGGGCCGAGGAGCAGTTCTTC.

The gene calls are TRBV5-6 and TRBJ2-7; the D is unclear. The CDR3 extends over 13 amino acids. Trimming removed 0 bases at V and 7 bases at J, with 11 bases between. CDR1 is SGHDT and CDR2 is YYEEEE in the germline V gene. For the CDR3, the DNA is TGTGCCAGCAGCTTGGTACCCTCCCGGGAGCAGTACTTC. Translation: CASSLVPSREQYF.

CDR3 nucleotides: TGCAGCACCCAACAGGGTAGCGGGAACTACAATGAGCAGTTCTTC. Translating it yields CSTQQGSGNYNEQFF. The chain has TRBV29-1 and TRBJ2-1; 8 bases fit TRBD2. CDR3 length: 15 amino acids. After removal of 8 bases from V and 3 bases from J, the junction contained 12 bases not matched to a gene. Germline V gene data show CDR1 as SQVTM and CDR2 as ANQGSEA.

The CDR3 reads CASSARDRGHNEQFF. The DNA of the CDR3 is TGTGCCAGCAGCGCCCGGGACAGGGGGCACAATGAGCAGTTCTTC. The V call is TRBV5-6, the J call TRBJ2-1, with 12 bases aligning to TRBD1. The CDR3 totals 15 residues. Per the germline V gene, CDR1 is SGHDT and CDR2 is YYEEEE. Unmatched junction bases numbered 4, after V lost 4 bases and J lost 5 bases.

The chain uses TRBV6-1 and TRBJ2-1; 7 bases fit TRBD2. The CDR3 length is 12 residues. V was pared by 6 bases and J by 9 bases, with 5 bases of the junction left unmatched. Germline V gene lookup returns CDR1 MNHNS and CDR2 SASEGT. CDR3 sequence reads: CASRLTSFEQFF. The CDR3, as DNA: TGTGCCAGCAGACTGACTAGCTTTGAGCAGTTCTTC.

This chain uses TRBV2 with TRBJ2-6; D gene uncertain. The germline gives CDR1 SNHLY, CDR2 FYNNEI. The CDR3 contains 13 residues. V lost 6 bases to trimming and J lost 1 base, with 4 bases between them. CDR3 sequence: CASRASGANVLTF. CDR3 sequence (DNA): TGTGCCAGCAGAGCTTCTGGGGCCAACGTCCTGACTTTC.

The count of this clone is one. The V call is TRBV28, the J call TRBJ1-1; no clear D. The CDR3 contains 14 residues. Trimming left V 7 bases short and J 2 bases short, with 14 bases between. Germline assignment: CDR1 MDHEN and CDR2 SYDVKM. This CDR3 is CASTPLRENTEAFF. The DNA for the CDR3 is TGTGCCAGCACCCCCCTGAGGGAAAACACTGAAGCTTTCTTT.

The chain uses TRBV30 and TRBJ2-2, with D tentatively TRBD1 (6 bases). The length of the CDR3 is 16 residues. Germline values: CDR1 GTSNPN, CDR2 SVGIG (reference sequence). Deletions cut 7 bases from V and 1 base from J, with 19 bases between. The CDR3 sequence: CALGVSGRGNTGELFF. CDR3 coding DNA: TGTGCCTTGGGAGTCTCTGGCAGGGGGAACACCGGGGAGCTGTTTTTT.